Presented here are 2 T cell receptor beta chains from one specimen sequenced in a study of blood T cell repertoires in COVID-19 (dated by TCRdb to about 2020). Libraries came from the immunoSEQ multiplex PCR assay. The table comes from immuneACCESS by way of TCRdb, which keeps in-frame sequences with V and J called. Part of the clones is missing from these tables; in studies checked, under half for an unresolved V gene and the rest for unknown reasons. This sample is represented by 60,000 to 75,000 clones; 86% of them were singletons. Roughly 2% of the sample is held by the ten biggest clonotypes. Source material: peripheral blood. The receptor source for this set is a man aged 25 to 45 with acute or convalescent COVID-19.

The rearrangement joins TRBV15 to TRBJ1-6; D is unclear. Trimming left V 0 bases short and J 10 bases short, with 7 bases between. Germline values: CDR1 LNHNV, CDR2 YYDKDF (reference sequence). The length of the CDR3 is 13 residues. DNA of the CDR3: TGTGCCACCAGCAGAGATTCGGGATCACCCCTCCACTTT. Translated, it gives CATSRDSGSPLHF.

This chain joins TRBV2 and TRBJ1-3; D might be TRBD1 (6 bases). V was shortened by 5 bases and J by 0 bases, with 14 bases between the two germline ends. CDR1 is SNHLY, CDR2 FYNNEI, per germline. The CDR3 has 16 residues. The CDR3 region is CASSNPQGSSGNTIYF. Here the CDR3 DNA reads TGTGCCAGCAGTAACCCACAGGGCAGCTCTGGAAACACCATATATTTT.